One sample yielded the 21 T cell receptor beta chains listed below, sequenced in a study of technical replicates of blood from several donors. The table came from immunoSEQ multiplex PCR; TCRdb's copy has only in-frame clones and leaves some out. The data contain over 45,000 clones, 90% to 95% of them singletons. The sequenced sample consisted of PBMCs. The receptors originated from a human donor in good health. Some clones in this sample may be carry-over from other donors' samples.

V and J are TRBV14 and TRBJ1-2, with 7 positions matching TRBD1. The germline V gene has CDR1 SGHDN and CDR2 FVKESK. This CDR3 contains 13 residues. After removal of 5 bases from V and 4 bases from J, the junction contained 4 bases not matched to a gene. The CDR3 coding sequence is TGTGCCAGCAGCGCACAGGGGCCCTATGGCTACACCTTC. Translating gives CASSAQGPYGYTF.

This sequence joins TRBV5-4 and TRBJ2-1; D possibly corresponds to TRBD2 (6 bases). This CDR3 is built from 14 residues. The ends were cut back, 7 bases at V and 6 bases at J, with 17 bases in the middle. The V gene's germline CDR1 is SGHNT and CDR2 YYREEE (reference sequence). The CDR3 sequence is CASCHGSTPNEQFF. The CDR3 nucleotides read TGTGCCAGCTGCCACGGGAGTACCCCCAATGAGCAGTTCTTC. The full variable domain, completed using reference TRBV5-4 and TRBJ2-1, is ETGVTQSPTHLIKTRGQQVTLRCSSQSGHNTVSWYQQALGQGPQFIFQYYREEENGRGNFPPRFSGLQFPNYSSELNVNALELDDSALYLCASCHGSTPNEQFFGPGTRLTVL.

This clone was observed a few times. For the CDR3, the DNA is TGTGCCAGCAGCTTGCTTAGGGGGTTGAATGAGCAGTTCTTC. It is translated as CASSLLRGLNEQFF. The chain joins TRBV7-9 to TRBJ2-1, with a possible D match to TRBD1 (6 bases). The CDR3 runs 14 residues. The germline V gene has CDR1 SEHNR and CDR2 FQNEAQ (reference sequence). The V end lost 3 bases, the J end lost 7 bases, and 13 bases lay between the germline ends.

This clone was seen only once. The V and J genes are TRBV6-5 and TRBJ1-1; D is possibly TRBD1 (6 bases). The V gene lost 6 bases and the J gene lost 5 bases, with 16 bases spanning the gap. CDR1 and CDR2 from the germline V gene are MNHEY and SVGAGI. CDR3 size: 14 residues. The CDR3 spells CASSTQGLGTEAFF. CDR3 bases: TGTGCCAGCAGCACCCAGGGGCTCGGGACTGAAGCTTTCTTT.

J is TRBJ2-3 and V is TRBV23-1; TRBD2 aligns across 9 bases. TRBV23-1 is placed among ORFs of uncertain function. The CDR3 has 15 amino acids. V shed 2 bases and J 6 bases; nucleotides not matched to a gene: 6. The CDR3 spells CASSQMGGRADTQYF. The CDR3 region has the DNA TGCGCCAGCAGTCAAATGGGCGGGAGGGCCGATACGCAGTATTTT.

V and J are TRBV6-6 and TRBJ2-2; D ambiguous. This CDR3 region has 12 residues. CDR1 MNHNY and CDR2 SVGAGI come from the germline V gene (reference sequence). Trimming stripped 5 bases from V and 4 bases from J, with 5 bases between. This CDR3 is CASSLSTGELFF. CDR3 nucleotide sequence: TGTGCCAGCAGTCTCAGCACCGGGGAGCTGTTTTTT.

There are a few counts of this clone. The CDR3: CASSYTGLISGNTIYF. CDR3 sequence (DNA): TGTGCCAGCAGCTACACGGGACTGATCTCTGGAAACACCATATATTTT. The chain uses TRBV5-4 and TRBJ1-3, with D perhaps TRBD1 (5 bases). Trimming shortened V by 3 bases and J by 0 bases, and 13 bases separated the two germline ends. The CDR3 contains 16 residues. Germline CDR1 reads SGHNT; CDR2 reads YYREEE (reference sequence).

The CDR3 sequence: CASSLPPGEAFF. The CDR3 nucleotides are TGTGCCAGCAGCTTGCCCCCAGGGGAAGCTTTCTTT. The V and J genes are TRBV7-9 and TRBJ1-1, with D possibly TRBD1 on 5 matching bases. V lost 3 bases and J lost 8, with 10 bases in between. Germline-derived CDR1 and CDR2 are SEHNR and FQNEAQ (reference sequence). This CDR3 is built from 12 residues.

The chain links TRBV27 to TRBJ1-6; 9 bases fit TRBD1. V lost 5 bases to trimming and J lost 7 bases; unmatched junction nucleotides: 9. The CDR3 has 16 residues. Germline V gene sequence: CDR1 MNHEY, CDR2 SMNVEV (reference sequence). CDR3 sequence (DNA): TGTGCCAGCAGTCCGACCCAGACAGGGGGAAATTCACCCCTCCACTTT. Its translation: CASSPTQTGGNSPLHF.

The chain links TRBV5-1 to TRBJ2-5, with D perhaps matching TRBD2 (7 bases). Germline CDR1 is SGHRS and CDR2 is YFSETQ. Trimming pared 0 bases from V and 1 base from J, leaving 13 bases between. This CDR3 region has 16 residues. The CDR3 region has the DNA TGCGCCAGCAGCTTGGCCGGGGGGCTAGGCCAAGAGACCCAGTACTTC. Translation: CASSLAGGLGQETQYF.

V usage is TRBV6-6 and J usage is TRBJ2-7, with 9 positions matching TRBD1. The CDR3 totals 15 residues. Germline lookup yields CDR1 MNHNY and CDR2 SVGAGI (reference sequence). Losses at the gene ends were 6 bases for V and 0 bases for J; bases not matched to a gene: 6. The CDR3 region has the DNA TGTGCCAGCAGCCTTACAGGGGGCAGCTCCTACGAGCAGTACTTC. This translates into CASSLTGGSSYEQYF.

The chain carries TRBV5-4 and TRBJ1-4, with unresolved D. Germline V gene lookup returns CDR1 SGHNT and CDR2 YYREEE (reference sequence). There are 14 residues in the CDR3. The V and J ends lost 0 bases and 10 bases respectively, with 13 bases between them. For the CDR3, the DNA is TGTGCCAGCAGCTTGGCCGGGGAGGAGGGAAAACTGTTTTTT. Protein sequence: CASSLAGEEGKLFF.

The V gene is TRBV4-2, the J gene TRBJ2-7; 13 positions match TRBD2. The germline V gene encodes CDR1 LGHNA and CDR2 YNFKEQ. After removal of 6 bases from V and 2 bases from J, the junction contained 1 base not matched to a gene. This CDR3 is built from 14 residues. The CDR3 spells CASRLAGGTYEQYF. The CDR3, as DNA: TGTGCCAGCAGACTAGCGGGGGGGACCTACGAGCAGTACTTC.

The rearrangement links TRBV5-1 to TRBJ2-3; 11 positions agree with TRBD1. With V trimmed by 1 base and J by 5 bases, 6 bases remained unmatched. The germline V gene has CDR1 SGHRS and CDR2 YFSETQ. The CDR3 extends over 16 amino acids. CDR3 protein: CASSLSGTGGQDTQYF. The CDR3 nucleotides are TGCGCCAGCAGCTTGTCGGGGACAGGGGGTCAAGATACGCAGTATTTT.

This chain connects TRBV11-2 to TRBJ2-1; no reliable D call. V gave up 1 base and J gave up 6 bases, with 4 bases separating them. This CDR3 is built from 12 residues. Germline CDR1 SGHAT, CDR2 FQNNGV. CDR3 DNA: TGTGCCAGCAGCTTAGTTCGCAATGAGCAGTTCTTC. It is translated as CASSLVRNEQFF.

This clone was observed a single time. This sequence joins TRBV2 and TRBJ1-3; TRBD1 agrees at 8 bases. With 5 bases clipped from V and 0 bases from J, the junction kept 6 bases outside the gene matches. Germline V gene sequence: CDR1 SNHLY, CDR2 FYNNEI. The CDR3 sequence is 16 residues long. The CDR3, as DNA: TGTGCCAGCAGTCGGGACAGGCTAAACTCTGGAAACACCATATATTTT. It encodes CASSRDRLNSGNTIYF.

CDR3 protein: CASKGFHNSPLHF. The CDR3 coding sequence is TGTGCCAGCAAGGGGTTCCATAATTCACCCCTCCACTTT. The genes are TRBV6-5 and TRBJ1-6; TRBD1 might be the D (5 bases). Deletions cut 7 bases from V and 5 bases from J, with 9 bases between. Germline CDR1 MNHEY, CDR2 SVGAGI. The CDR3 runs to 13 residues.

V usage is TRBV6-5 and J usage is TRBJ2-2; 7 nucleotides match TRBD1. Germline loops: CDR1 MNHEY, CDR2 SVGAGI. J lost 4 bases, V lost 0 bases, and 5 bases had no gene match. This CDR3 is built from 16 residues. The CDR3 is CASSYSVDRATGELFF. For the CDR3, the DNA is TGTGCCAGCAGTTACTCGGTCGACAGGGCCACCGGGGAGCTGTTTTTT.

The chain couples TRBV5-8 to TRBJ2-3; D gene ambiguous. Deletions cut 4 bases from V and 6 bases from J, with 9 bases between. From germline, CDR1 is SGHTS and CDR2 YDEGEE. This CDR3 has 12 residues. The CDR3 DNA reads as TGTGCCAGCAGCCCACAAAAGGATACGCAGTATTTT. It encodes CASSPQKDTQYF.

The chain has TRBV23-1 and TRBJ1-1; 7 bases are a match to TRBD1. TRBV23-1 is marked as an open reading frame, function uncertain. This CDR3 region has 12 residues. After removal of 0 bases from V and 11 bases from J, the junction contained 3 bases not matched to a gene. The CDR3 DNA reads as TGCGCCAGCAGTCAATCGTCGGGACAGGCTTTCTTT. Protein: CASSQSSGQAFF.

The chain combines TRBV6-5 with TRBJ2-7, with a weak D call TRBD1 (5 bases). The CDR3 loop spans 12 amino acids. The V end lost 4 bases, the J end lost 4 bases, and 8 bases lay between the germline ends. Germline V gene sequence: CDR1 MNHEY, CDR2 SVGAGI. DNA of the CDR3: TGTGCCAGCAGTTCAGGGAAATACGAGCAGTACTTC. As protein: CASSSGKYEQYF.